This paragraph covers one T cell receptor (beta chain) sequence. This record comes from a study of blood T cell repertoires in COVID-19. TCRdb's copy holds only in-frame clones and misses some; the assay was immunoSEQ multiplex PCR. The repertoire includes under 300,000 clones, around 87% of them detected once, and 3.6% sits in the top ten. In germline, CDR1 is ENHRY, CDR2 SYGVKD. Trimming removed 9 bases at V and 5 bases at J, with 8 bases between. This CDR3 is 12 amino acids long. The sample was peripheral blood. V is TRBV10-3 and J is TRBJ1-6; D unresolved. This clonotype originated in a man between 18 and 29 years old with active or convalescent COVID-19. Here the CDR3 reads CAIGLNNSPLHF. The CDR3, as DNA: TGTGCCATTGGACTGAATAATTCACCCCTCCACTTT.